The T cell receptor beta chain under discussion was sequenced for a study of vaccination effects on CD4 cells after COVID-19. Study at large: A couple of convalescent patients were sampled 16 days and one week before vaccination.

Study conclusions and caveats: Late post-vaccination samples showed marked contraction of infection- and vaccine-induced clones.

Cultured cells yielded isolated CD4+ T cells after 10 days. The person had a PCR-confirmed SARS-CoV-2 infection during March to December 2020. Cultures had half their medium replaced with IL-2 medium on days 3 and 7. The protocol was immunoSEQ multiplex PCR, while the TCRdb copy is restricted to in-frame clones and leaves out a portion. The sample holds 40,000 to 55,000 clones, roughly 74% seen once. Comment on this clone: What it binds is not known.

CDR1 is MRHNA and CDR2 is SNTAGT in the germline V gene. This CDR3 is 14 amino acids long. V was cut by 4 bases and J by 5 bases, with 13 bases left in between. The receptor comes from a human donor who had a prior SARS-CoV-2 infection. Sequenced here: CD4+ T cells from PBMCs cultured without peptide, sampled before COVID-19 vaccination. This chain links TRBV6-4 with TRBJ2-3; D remains ambiguous. The chain's CDR3 is CASSGPQRIDTQYF. CDR3 DNA sequence: TGTGCCAGCAGTGGCCCCCAGAGAATAGATACGCAGTATTTT.